This T cell receptor beta chain was captured by sequencing in a study of T cell changes during pregnancy in multiple sclerosis. Germline CDR1 reads MGHRA; CDR2 reads YSYEKL. V was pared by 1 base and J by 2 bases, with 18 bases between. The CDR3 has 18 residues. Generated by immunoSEQ multiplex PCR, the TCRdb table keeps only in-frame clones and is missing some. Among around 51,000 clones listed, approximately 94% were seen once. The input for sequencing was CD4+ T cells from peripheral blood mononuclear cells, taken in the second trimester of pregnancy. The genes are TRBV4-1 and TRBJ1-3, with TRBD1 as a possible D gene (5 bases). The sequence was collected from a female donor with multiple sclerosis, enrolled in a pregnancy study. The CDR3 DNA is TGCGCCAGCAGCCAAGCCCGAGGACAAGCCCTCCCTGGAAACACCATATATTTT. It specifies CASSQARGQALPGNTIYF.